The source of this T cell receptor (beta chain) is a study of immune cell composition in non-small cell lung cancer. Points from the study as a whole: Squamous carcinomas (roughly 80%) more often had tumour-associated clones >0.5% than adenocarcinomas (roughly 35%). Lung squamous cell carcinoma tumours had significantly higher top 10 clone scores and productive clonality than lung adenocarcinoma. TIL tumour reactivity correlated with maximal tumour-associated clone frequency in adenocarcinoma.

CDR1 and CDR2 from the germline V gene are MNHEY and SVGAGI. This CDR3 has 14 residues. Trimming removed 4 bases at V and 5 bases at J, with 12 bases between. Worth noting for this clone: Its antigen remains unknown.

The assay was immunoSEQ multiplex PCR, and TCRdb's table has in-frame clones only and misses some. The sample includes 3,000 to 4,000 clones, 70% to 80% seen only once; the top ten take about 19%. The sequenced material came from lung tumor tissue. The chain uses TRBV6-5 and TRBJ1-5; D might be TRBD1 (5 bases). This TCR derives from a human donor with non-small cell lung cancer. The CDR3 bases are TGTGCCAGCAGTTGGGGGACGGGAGATCAGCCCCAGCATTTT. It specifies CASSWGTGDQPQHF.